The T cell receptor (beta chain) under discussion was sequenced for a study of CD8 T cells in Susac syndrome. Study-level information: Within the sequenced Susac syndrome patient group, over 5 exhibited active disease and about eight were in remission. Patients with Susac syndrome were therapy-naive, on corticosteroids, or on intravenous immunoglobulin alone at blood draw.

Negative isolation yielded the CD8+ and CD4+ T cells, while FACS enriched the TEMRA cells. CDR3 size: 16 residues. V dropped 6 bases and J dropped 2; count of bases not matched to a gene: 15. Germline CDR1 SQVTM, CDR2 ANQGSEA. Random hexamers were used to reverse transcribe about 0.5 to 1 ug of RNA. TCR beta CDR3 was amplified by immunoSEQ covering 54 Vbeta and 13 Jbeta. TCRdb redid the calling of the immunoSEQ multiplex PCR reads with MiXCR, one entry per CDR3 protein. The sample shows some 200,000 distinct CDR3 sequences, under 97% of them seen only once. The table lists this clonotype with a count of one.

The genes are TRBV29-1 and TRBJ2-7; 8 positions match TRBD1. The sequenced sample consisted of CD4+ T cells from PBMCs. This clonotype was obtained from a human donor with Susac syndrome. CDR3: CSVGENRGISTYEQYF. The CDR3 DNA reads TGCAGCGTGGGAGAGAACAGGGGGATATCGACCTACGAGCAGTACTTC.